The 23 T cell receptor beta chains reported below all come from one sample, sequenced in a study of cytomegalovirus exposure and HLA in healthy donors. PCR employed 60 Vbeta and 13 Jbeta primers. TCRdb's table, derived via immunoSEQ multiplex PCR, lists solely in-frame clones and lacks some. The data contain 300,000 or so clones, approximately 84% of them seen just once; the ten biggest clones take up roughly 2%. The sequencing sample was made of PBMCs. These receptors all come from a woman in her thirties or forties in good health and CMV-seropositive.

The chain is built from TRBV4-3 and TRBJ2-3; 7 bases match TRBD1. The CDR3 consists of 17 residues. With 3 bases clipped from V and 7 bases from J, the junction kept 16 bases outside the gene matches. Germline assignment: CDR1 LGHNA and CDR2 YSLEER. The CDR3, as DNA: TGCGCCAGCAGCCAGCACAGGGGCCTAGATACAGGGAATACGCAGTATTTT. It is translated as CASSQHRGLDTGNTQYF.

This rearrangement joins TRBV25-1 to TRBJ2-1, with 14 bases that match TRBD2. The CDR3 length is 15 residues. CDR1 MGHDK and CDR2 SYGVNS come from the germline V gene. V lost 6 bases and J lost 7; bases outside the gene matches: 5. The CDR3 sequence: CASSGTSGSWNEQFF. The DNA of the CDR3 is TGTGCCAGCAGCGGGACTAGCGGGAGTTGGAATGAGCAGTTCTTC.

This clone occurred once. Here the CDR3 DNA reads TGTGCCAGCAGCCCGACTAGCGGGAGCAATGAGCAGTTCTTC. This codes for CASSPTSGSNEQFF. This chain uses TRBV7-6 with TRBJ2-1; 12 bases line up with TRBD2. Germline-derived CDR1 and CDR2 are SGHVS and FNYEAQ. The CDR3 is made up of 14 amino acids. V lost 5 bases and J lost 6; bases outside the gene matches: 2.

The chain is built from TRBV5-4 and TRBJ1-1, with a possible D match to TRBD1 (5 bases). Germline assignment: CDR1 SGHNT and CDR2 YYREEE (reference sequence). This CDR3 spans 16 amino acids. V lost 4 bases to trimming and J lost 4 bases, with 20 bases between them. CDR3 DNA: TGTGCCAGCAGCCCAGTGACAGCATACCAGCTCACTGAAGCTTTCTTT. This gives the protein CASSPVTAYQLTEAFF.

This chain joins TRBV6-5 and TRBJ2-3, with 9 bases fitting TRBD2. V was clipped by 3 bases and J by 5 bases; unmatched bases: 9. The CDR3 is made up of 16 amino acids. Germline assignment: CDR1 MNHEY and CDR2 SVGAGI. The CDR3 DNA follows: TGTGCCAGCAGTTATGGTAGCGGGAGTATAAAAGATACGCAGTATTTT. Its translation: CASSYGSGSIKDTQYF.

The chain has TRBV27 and TRBJ1-1, with D possibly being TRBD1 (6 bases). Germline CDR1 reads MNHEY; CDR2 reads SMNVEV (reference sequence). Between the trimmed V and J ends, which lost 5 bases and 4 bases, there was a span of 20 bases. CDR3 length equals 16 residues. The CDR3 is CASSLQGPSWFTEAFF. As DNA, the CDR3 is TGTGCCAGCAGTCTACAGGGCCCGAGTTGGTTCACTGAAGCTTTCTTT.

In nucleotides, the CDR3 is TGTGCCAGCAGCGTAGGATCCAGCGGGGTCTACGAGCAGTACTTC. Protein product: CASSVGSSGVYEQYF. The chain carries TRBV9 and TRBJ2-7; 7 nucleotides align to TRBD2. CDR3 length equals 15 residues. Trimming cost V 0 bases and J 3 bases; bases outside gene matches: 6. Germline CDR1 is SGDLS and CDR2 is YYNGEE.

The chain recombines TRBV11-2 with TRBJ2-1; D might be TRBD2 (5 bases). Germline V gives CDR1 SGHAT, CDR2 FQNNGV. The CDR3 has 13 residues. Trimming cost V 1 base and J 6 bases, with 7 bases left between them. CDR3 coding DNA: TGTGCCAGCAGCTTAGTCACTAGCAATGAGCAGTTCTTC. This codes for CASSLVTSNEQFF.

The J gene is TRBJ1-2, the V gene TRBV25-1, with TRBD1 matching 12 bases. Germline CDR1 and CDR2: MGHDK and SYGVNS. CDR3 length: 16 amino acids. Trimming removed 6 bases from V and 5 bases from J; junction bases left unmatched: 10. The CDR3 region has the DNA TGTGCCAGCAGCGAGGCCGGGACAGGGGGCTCGTATGGCTACACCTTC. Amino acids: CASSEAGTGGSYGYTF.

In its sample, this clone was seen a few times. This chain connects TRBV4-3 to TRBJ1-2; D gene ambiguous. Trimming cost V 1 base and J 4 bases, with 13 bases left between them. Germline values: CDR1 LGHNA, CDR2 YSLEER. The length of the CDR3 is 15 residues. DNA of the CDR3: TGCGCCAGCAGCCAAGCGTTCGGGGAGAGCTATGGCTACACCTTC. It specifies CASSQAFGESYGYTF.

The rearrangement links TRBV9 to TRBJ2-1, with a weak D call TRBD2 (5 bases). Germline V lookup: CDR1 SGDLS, CDR2 YYNGEE. V lost 3 bases and J lost 2, with 15 bases in between. The CDR3 has 16 residues. The CDR3 DNA follows: TGTGCCAGCAGCGCCTCTATCGGGATCACCTACAATGAGCAGTTCTTC. The encoded protein is CASSASIGITYNEQFF.

This chain connects TRBV7-2 to TRBJ1-5; no clear D gene. The germline V gene has CDR1 SGHTA and CDR2 FQGNSA. V shed 1 base and J shed 3 bases, with 10 bases lying between them. The CDR3 extends over 15 amino acids. CDR3 bases: TGTGCCAGCAGCTTAGGGGGAGGGCACAATCAGCCCCAGCATTTT. It codes for CASSLGGGHNQPQHF.

Only a few counts were recorded for this clone. The gene calls are TRBV28 and TRBJ1-2, with 7 bases lining up with TRBD1. Germline V gene lookup returns CDR1 MDHEN and CDR2 SYDVKM. Trimming removed 10 bases from V and 1 base from J; junction bases left unmatched: 15. CDR3 size: 16 residues. The chain's CDR3 is CATSTWGQKSNYGYTF. The CDR3 coding sequence is TGTGCCACCTCGACGTGGGGACAGAAGAGTAACTATGGCTACACCTTC.

Regarding this clone: Distinct nucleotide sequences in the sample also encode this CDR3. This chain connects TRBV19 to TRBJ2-1; D perhaps matches TRBD2 (6 bases). CDR1 is LNHDA, CDR2 SQIVND, per germline (reference sequence). The CDR3 is 14 residues long. Trimming took 3 bases from V and 3 from J, leaving 9 bases between them. This chain's CDR3 is CASSMGGDYNEQFF. CDR3 DNA: TGTGCCAGTAGTATGGGGGGTGACTACAATGAGCAGTTCTTC.

This clone was observed a single time. The chain recombines TRBV21-1 with TRBJ2-2; TRBD1 reflects the table's D call only, with no check against the DNA. TRBV21-1 corresponds to a pseudogene. The CDR3 covers 14 residues. CDR3 bases: TGTGCCAGCAGTACAGAGTTCAACACCGGGGAGCTGTTTTTT. Translated, it gives CASSTEFNTGELFF.

The chain combines TRBV4-2 with TRBJ1-1; D perhaps matches TRBD1 (6 bases). CDR1 is LGHNA, CDR2 YNFKEQ, per germline. This CDR3 is 16 amino acids long. The germline V and J ends were trimmed by 1 base and 6 bases, with 18 bases remaining between them. This chain's CDR3 is CASSQAPRGAKAEAFF. The CDR3 DNA sequence: TGTGCCAGCAGCCAAGCCCCGCGGGGGGCGAAGGCTGAAGCTTTCTTT.

The chain uses TRBV4-2 and TRBJ2-7; possibly TRBD2 for D (5 bases). In germline, CDR1 is LGHNA, CDR2 YNFKEQ. Deletions cut 4 bases from V and 0 bases from J, with 13 bases between. The CDR3 spans 15 residues. The CDR3 loop reads CASSPEEESSYEQYF. The CDR3 nucleotides read TGTGCCAGCAGCCCAGAGGAGGAGAGCTCCTACGAGCAGTACTTC.

The chain has TRBV9 and TRBJ1-5, with D possibly matching TRBD1 (5 bases). The CDR3 covers 14 residues. Trimming removed 0 bases at V and 6 bases at J, with 10 bases between. Germline V gives CDR1 SGDLS, CDR2 YYNGEE. The CDR3 reads CASSVGQGGQPQHF. CDR3 nucleotide sequence: TGTGCCAGCAGCGTAGGGCAGGGCGGTCAGCCCCAGCATTTT.

This clone came up once. This sequence joins TRBV21-1 and TRBJ1-2. TRBV21-1 constitutes a pseudogene. The CDR3 contains 15 residues. In DNA, the CDR3 is TGTGCCAGCAGCGCCCGGCCTAGGTCGAACTATGGCTACACCTTC. Its protein product is CASSARPRSNYGYTF.

CDR3 coding DNA: TGTGCCAGCAGTGCGAGAGGGGGGGGTAATCAGCCCCAGCATTTT. This translates into CASSARGGGNQPQHF. This chain links TRBV28 with TRBJ1-5; TRBD1 is a possible D gene (6 bases). This CDR3 has 15 residues. CDR1 and CDR2 from the germline V gene are MDHEN and SYDVKM. Trimming took off 5 bases at V and 4 bases at J, with 15 bases between the two ends.

This chain joins TRBV11-3 and TRBJ1-1; no firm D call. Between the trimmed V and J ends, which lost 0 bases and 6 bases, there was a span of 8 bases. The CDR3 covers 13 residues. Per germline, CDR1 SGHNT and CDR2 YENEEA. CDR3 in amino acids: CASSLDGGAEAFF. DNA for the CDR3: TGTGCCAGCAGCTTAGATGGCGGCGCTGAAGCTTTCTTT.

V gene TRBV28 combines with J gene TRBJ1-4; D may be TRBD1 (6 bases). Germline CDR1 reads MDHEN; CDR2 reads SYDVKM. The CDR3 loop spans 15 amino acids. V was pared by 1 base and J by 3 bases, with 9 bases between. This chain's CDR3 is CASSLSDSPNEKLFF. As DNA, the CDR3 is TGTGCCAGCAGTTTATCGGACAGTCCTAATGAAAAACTGTTTTTT. Full variable domain (rest looked up from reference TRBV28 and TRBJ1-4): DVKVTQSSRYLVKRTGEKVFLECVQDMDHENMFWYRQDPGLGLRLIYFSYDVKMKEKGDIPEGYSVSREKKERFSLILESASTNQTSMYLCASSLSDSPNEKLFFGSGTQLSVL.

As for this clone: This same CDR3 is encoded by further DNA sequences in the sample. The chain couples TRBV5-1 to TRBJ2-7, with 8 bases fitting TRBD1. This CDR3 has 14 residues. V gave up 4 bases and J gave up 3 bases; unmatched junction bases: 6. CDR1 is SGHRS, CDR2 YFSETQ, per germline. The CDR3 region is CASSLSGGSYEQYF. As DNA, the CDR3 is TGCGCCAGCAGCCTATCAGGGGGCAGCTACGAGCAGTACTTC.